The present entry profiles one T cell receptor (beta chain) with its context. This sample is drawn from a study of blood T cell repertoires in COVID-19. Across the study: COVID-19 samples, acute and convalescent, were from the United States, Italy and Spain. Sources were T cells, B-cell-depleted T cells, or PBMCs; the material itself was cDNA or gDNA.

In the original processing: How many nucleated cells were present was estimated from reference gene primer amplification. The method was immunoSEQ multiplex PCR; TCRdb's version includes in-frame clones alone and lacks a portion of them. V, J and clone size are those of that table, while D and trimming were read from the DNA. The table has approximately 160,000 clones, about nine tenths seen once; the top ten hold under 4.5%. The CDR3 extends over 17 amino acids. Deletions cut 4 bases from V and 5 bases from J, with 26 bases between. Germline V gene sequence: CDR1 SQVTM, CDR2 ANQGSEA. The chain couples TRBV29-1 to TRBJ2-5; a possible D gene is TRBD2 (6 bases). Input material: peripheral blood. The sequence came from a woman in her sixties or seventies with acute or convalescent COVID-19. The CDR3 coding sequence is TGCAGCGTTGGTGCCAAATCTCGCGACGGGGAGGAGGAGACCCAGTACTTC. This encodes CSVGAKSRDGEEETQYF.